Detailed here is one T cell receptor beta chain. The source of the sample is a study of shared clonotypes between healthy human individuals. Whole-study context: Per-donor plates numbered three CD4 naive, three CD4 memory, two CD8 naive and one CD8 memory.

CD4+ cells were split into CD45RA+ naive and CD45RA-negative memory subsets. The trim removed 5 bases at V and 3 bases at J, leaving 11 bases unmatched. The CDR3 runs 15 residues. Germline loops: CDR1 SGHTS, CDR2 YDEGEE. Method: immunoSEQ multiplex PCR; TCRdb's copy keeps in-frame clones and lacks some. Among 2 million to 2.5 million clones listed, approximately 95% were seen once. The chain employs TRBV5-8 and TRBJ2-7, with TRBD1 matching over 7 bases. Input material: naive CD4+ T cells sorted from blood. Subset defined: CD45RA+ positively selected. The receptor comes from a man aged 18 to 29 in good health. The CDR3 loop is CASRNRGNPFYEQYF. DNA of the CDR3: TGTGCCAGCAGAAACAGGGGCAACCCTTTCTACGAGCAGTACTTC.